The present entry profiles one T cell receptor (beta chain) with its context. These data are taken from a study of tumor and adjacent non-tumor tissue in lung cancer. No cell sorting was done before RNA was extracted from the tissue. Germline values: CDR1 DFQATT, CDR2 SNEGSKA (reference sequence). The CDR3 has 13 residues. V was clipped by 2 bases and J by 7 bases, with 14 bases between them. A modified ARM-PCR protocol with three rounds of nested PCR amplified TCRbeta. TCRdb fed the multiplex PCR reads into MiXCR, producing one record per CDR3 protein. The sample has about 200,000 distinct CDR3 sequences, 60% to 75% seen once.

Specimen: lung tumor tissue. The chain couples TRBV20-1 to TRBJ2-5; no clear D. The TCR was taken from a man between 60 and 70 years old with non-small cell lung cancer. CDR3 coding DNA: TGCAGTGCTAGATATTTGGGATCTGTGACCCAGTACTTC. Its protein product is CSARYLGSVTQYF.